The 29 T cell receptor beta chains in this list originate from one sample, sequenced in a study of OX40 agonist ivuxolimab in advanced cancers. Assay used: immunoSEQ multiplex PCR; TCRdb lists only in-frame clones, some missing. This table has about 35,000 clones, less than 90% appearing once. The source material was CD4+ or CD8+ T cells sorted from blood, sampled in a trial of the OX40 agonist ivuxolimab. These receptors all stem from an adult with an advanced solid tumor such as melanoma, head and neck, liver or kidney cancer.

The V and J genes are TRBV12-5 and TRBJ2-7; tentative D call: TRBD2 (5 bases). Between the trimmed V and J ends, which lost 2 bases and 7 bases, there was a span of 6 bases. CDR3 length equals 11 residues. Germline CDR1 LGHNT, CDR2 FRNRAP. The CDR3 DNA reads TGTGCTAGTGGTTTGCGGACTGAGCAGTACTTC. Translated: CASGLRTEQYF.

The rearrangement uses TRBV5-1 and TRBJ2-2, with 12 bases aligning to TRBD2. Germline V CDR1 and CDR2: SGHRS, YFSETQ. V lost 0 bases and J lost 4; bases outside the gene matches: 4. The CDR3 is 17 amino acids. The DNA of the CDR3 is TGCGCCAGCAGCTTGGCCCTAGCGGGGGGGCTCACCGGGGAGCTGTTTTTT. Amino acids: CASSLALAGGLTGELFF.

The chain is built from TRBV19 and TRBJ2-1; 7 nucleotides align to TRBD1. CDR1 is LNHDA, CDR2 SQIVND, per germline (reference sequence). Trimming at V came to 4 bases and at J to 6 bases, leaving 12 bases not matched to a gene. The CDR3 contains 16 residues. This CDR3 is CASSKQGFLMGNEQFF. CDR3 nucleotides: TGTGCCAGTAGTAAACAGGGGTTCCTTATGGGCAATGAGCAGTTCTTC.

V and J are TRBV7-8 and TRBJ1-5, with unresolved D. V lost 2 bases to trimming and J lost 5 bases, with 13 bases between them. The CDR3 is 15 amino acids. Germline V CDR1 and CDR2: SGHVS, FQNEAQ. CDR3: CASSLSLTKDQPQHF. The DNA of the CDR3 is TGTGCCAGCAGCTTATCTCTGACAAAAGATCAGCCCCAGCATTTT. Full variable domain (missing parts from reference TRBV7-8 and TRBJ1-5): GAGVSQSPRYKVAKRGQDVALRCDPISGHVSLFWYQQALGQGPEFLTYFQNEAQLDKSGLPSDRFFAERPEGSVSTLKIQRTQQEDSAVYLCASSLSLTKDQPQHFGDGTRLSIL.

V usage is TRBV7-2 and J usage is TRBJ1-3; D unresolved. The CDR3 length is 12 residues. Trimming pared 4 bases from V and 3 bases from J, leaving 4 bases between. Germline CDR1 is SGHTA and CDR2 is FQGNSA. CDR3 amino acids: CASSSVGNTIYF. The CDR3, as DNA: TGTGCCAGCAGCTCCGTTGGAAACACCATATATTTT.

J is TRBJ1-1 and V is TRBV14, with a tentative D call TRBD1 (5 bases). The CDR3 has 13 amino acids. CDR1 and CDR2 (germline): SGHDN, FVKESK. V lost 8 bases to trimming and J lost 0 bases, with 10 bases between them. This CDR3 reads CASPGPMNTEAFF. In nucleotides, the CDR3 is TGTGCCAGCCCGGGACCGATGAACACTGAAGCTTTCTTT.

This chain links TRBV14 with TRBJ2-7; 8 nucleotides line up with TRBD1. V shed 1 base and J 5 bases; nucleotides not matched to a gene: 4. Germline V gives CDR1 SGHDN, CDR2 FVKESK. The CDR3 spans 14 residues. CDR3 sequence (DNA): TGTGCCAGCAGCCAAGGGACAGGGTACCACGAGCAGTACTTC. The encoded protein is CASSQGTGYHEQYF.

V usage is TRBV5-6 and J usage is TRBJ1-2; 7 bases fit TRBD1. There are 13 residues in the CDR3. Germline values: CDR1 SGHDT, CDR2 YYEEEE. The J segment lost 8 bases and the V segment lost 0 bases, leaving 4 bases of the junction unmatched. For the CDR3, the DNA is TGTGCCAGCAGCTTGGGGCAGGGGGAAGGCTACACCTTC. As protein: CASSLGQGEGYTF.

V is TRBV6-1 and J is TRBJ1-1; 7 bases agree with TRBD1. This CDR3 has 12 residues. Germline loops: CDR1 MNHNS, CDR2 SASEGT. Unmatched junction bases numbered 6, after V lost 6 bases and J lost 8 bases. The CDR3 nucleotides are TGTGCCAGCAGCAGGACAGGCAACGAAGCTTTCTTT. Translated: CASSRTGNEAFF.

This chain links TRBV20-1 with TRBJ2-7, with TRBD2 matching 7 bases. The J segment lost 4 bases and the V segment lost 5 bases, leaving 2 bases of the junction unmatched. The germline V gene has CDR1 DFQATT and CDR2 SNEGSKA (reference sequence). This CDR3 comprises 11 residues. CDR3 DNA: TGCAGTGCTCGGGAGGTTTACGAGCAGTACTTC. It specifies CSAREVYEQYF.

This CDR3 is CASKRQEGNYGYTF. The CDR3 nucleotides are TGTGCCAGTAAGAGACAGGAGGGGAACTATGGCTACACCTTC. This rearrangement joins TRBV19 to TRBJ1-2; D may be TRBD1 (6 bases). The length of the CDR3 is 14 residues. Germline lookup yields CDR1 LNHDA and CDR2 SQIVND (reference sequence). V lost 7 bases to trimming and J lost 2 bases, with 14 bases between them.

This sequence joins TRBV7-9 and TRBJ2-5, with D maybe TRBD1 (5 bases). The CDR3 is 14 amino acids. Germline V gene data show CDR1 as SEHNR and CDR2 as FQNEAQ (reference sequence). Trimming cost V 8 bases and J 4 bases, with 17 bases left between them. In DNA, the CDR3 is TGTGCCAGCGGATCAGACAGCCTTGGAGAGACCCAGTACTTC. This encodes CASGSDSLGETQYF.

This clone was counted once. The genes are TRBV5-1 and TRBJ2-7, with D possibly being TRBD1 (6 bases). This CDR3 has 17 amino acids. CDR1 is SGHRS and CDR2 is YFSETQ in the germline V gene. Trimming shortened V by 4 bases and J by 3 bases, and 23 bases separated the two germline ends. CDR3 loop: CASSRQVPGNAGYEQYF. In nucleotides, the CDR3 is TGCGCCAGCAGCCGACAGGTACCCGGCAACGCGGGCTACGAGCAGTACTTC.

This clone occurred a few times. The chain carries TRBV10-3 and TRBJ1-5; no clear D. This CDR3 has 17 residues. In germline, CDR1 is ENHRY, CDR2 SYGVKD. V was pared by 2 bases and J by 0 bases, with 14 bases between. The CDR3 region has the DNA TGTGCCATCAGTGAGACCTCTCCGGTTAATAGCAATCAGCCCCAGCATTTT. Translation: CAISETSPVNSNQPQHF.

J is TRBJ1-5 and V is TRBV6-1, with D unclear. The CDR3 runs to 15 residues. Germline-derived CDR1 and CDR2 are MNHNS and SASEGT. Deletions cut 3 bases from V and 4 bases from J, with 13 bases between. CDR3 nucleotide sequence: TGTGCCAGCAGTGAGTCCTACGCCGGTAATCAGCCCCAGCATTTT. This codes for CASSESYAGNQPQHF.

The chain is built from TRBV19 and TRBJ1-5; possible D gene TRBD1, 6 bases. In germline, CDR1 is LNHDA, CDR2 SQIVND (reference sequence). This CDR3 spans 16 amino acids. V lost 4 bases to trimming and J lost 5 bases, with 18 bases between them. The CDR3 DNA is TGTGCCAGTAGTAAACAGGGATCTGGGGTTGATCAGCCCCAGCATTTT. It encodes CASSKQGSGVDQPQHF.

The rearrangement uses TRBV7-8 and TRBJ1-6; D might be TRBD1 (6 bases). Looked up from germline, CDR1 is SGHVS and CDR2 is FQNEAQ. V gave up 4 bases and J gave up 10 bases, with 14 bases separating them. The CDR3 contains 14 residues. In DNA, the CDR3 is TGTGCCAGCAGCTACCGACAGGTCGCCTCACCCCTCCACTTT. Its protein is CASSYRQVASPLHF.

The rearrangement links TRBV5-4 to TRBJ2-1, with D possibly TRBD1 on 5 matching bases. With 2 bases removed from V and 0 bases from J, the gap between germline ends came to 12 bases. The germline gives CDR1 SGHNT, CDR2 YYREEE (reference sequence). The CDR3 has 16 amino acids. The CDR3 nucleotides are TGTGCCAGCAGCTTCAGGGCCTCGAGCTCCTACAATGAGCAGTTCTTC. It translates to CASSFRASSSYNEQFF.

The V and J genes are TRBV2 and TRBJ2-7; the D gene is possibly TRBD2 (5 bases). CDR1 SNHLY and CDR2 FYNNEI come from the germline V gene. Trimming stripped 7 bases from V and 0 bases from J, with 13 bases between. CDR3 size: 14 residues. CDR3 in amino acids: CASMGRVYSYEQYF. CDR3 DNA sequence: TGTGCCAGCATGGGGAGAGTTTACTCCTACGAGCAGTACTTC. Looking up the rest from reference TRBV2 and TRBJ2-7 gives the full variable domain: EPEVTQTPSHQVTQMGQEVILRCVPISNHLYFYWYRQILGQKVEFLVSFYNNEISEKSEIFDDQFSVERPDGSNFTLKIRSTKLEDSAMYFCASMGRVYSYEQYFGPGTRLTVT.

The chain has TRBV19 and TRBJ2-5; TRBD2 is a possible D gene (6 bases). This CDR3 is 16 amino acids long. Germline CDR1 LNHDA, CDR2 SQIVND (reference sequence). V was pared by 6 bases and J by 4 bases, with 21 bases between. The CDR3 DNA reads TGTGCCAGTAGGCAAACTAGCCGCAAGGGTGGAGAGACCCAGTACTTC. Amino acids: CASRQTSRKGGETQYF.

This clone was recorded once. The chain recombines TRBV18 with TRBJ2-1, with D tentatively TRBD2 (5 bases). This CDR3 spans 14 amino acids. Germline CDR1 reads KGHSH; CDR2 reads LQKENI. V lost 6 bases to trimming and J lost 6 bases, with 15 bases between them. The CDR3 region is CASSFGTAGNEQFF. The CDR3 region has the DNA TGTGCCAGCTCTTTCGGAACGGCGGGCAATGAGCAGTTCTTC.

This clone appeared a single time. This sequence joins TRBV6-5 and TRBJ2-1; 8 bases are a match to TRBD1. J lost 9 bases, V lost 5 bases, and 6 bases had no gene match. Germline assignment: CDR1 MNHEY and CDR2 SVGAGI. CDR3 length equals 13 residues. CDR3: CASSRQGSTEQFF. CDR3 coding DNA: TGTGCCAGCAGTCGACAGGGGTCGACTGAGCAGTTCTTC.

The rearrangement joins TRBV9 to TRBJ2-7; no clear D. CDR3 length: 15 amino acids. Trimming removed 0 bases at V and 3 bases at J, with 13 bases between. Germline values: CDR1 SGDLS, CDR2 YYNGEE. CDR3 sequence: CASSVGVGNYYEQYF. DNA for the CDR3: TGTGCCAGCAGCGTAGGAGTGGGAAATTACTACGAGCAGTACTTC.

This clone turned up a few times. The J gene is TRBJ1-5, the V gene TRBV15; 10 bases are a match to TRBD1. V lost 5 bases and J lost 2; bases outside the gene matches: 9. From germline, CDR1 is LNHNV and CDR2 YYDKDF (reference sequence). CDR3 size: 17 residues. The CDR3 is CATSEPRDRGGNQPQHF. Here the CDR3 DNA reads TGTGCCACCAGCGAACCTCGGGACAGGGGTGGCAATCAGCCCCAGCATTTT.

The DNA for the CDR3 is TGTGCCAGCAGCCGACCGGGGGGTACGGCTGAAGCTTTCTTT. It specifies CASSRPGGTAEAFF. V gene TRBV6-6 combines with J gene TRBJ1-1, with D perhaps TRBD1 (5 bases). Germline V gene data show CDR1 as MNHNY and CDR2 as SVGAGI (reference sequence). This CDR3 contains 14 residues. Trimming cost V 6 bases and J 6 bases, with 17 bases left between them.

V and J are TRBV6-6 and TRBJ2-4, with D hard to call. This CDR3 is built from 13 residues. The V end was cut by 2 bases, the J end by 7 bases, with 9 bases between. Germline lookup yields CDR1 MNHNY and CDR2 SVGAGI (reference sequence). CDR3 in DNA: TGTGCCAGCAGTTACGTGGCCGGGAACATTCAGTACTTC. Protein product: CASSYVAGNIQYF.

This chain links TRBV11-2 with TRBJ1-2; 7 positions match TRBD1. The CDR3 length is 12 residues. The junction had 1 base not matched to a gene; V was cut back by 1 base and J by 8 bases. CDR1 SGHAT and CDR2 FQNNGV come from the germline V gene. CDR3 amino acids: CASSLATGGYTF. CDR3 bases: TGTGCCAGCAGCTTAGCGACAGGGGGCTACACCTTC.

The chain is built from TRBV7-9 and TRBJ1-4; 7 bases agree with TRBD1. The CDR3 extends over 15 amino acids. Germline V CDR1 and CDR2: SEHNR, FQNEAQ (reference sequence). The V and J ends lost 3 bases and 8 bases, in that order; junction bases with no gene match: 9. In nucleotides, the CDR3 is TGTGCCAGCAGCTTCCAGGGGGGGTTGGAGGAAAAACTGTTTTTT. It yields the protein CASSFQGGLEEKLFF.

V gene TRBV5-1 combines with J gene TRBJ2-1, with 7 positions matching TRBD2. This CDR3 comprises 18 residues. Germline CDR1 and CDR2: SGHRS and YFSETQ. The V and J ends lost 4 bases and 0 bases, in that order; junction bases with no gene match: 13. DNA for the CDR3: TGCGCCAGCAGCCCCGGAGCAGGGAGGGCGAGCTCCTACAATGAGCAGTTCTTC. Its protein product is CASSPGAGRASSYNEQFF.